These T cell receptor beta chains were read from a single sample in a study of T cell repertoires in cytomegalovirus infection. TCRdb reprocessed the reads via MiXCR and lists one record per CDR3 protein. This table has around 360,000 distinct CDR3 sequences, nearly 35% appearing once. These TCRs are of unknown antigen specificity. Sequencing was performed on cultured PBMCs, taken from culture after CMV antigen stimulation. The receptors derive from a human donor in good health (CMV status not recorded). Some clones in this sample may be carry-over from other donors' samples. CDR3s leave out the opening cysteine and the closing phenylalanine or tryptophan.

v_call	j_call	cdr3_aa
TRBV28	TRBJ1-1	ASSLFGDPSTEAF
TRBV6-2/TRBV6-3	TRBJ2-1	ASSYSPSGSVEQF
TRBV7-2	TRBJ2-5	ASSPNGLIQETQY
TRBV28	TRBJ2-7	ASSSSGTRGTYEQY
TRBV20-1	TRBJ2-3	SARTAGVRDTQY
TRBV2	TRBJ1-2	ASRGQGVGGYT
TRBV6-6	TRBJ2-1	ASSYEGEQF
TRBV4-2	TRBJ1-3	ASRNRGQSSGNTIY
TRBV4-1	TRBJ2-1	ASSQDRGMGYEQF
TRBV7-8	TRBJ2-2	ASSLVWEGTGELF
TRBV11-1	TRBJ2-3	ASSPGTSGNTDTQY
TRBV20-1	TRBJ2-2	SAQLAGGTGELF
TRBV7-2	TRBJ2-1	ASSKTPAGGSRNEQF
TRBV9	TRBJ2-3	ASSETGTETDTQY
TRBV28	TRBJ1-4	ASSLPGGNEKLF
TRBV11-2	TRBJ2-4	ASSPGRQSNIQY
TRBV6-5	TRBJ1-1	ASSYSTAADTEAF
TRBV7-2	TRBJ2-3	ARRRLAGLSNTQY
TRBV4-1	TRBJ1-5	ASSQDQTGGQPQH
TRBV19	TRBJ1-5	ASSSKNQGFNQPQH
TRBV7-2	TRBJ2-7	ASSMDIQSYEQY
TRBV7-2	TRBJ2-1	ASSPRTVWNEQF
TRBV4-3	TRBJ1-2	ASSQDRTATGYT
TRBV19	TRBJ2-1	ATLRLAGDNEQF
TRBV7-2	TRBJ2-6	ASSPGPSSGANVLT
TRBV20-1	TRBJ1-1	SATYRQGSNTEAF
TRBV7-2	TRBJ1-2	ASSLFLSSYGYT
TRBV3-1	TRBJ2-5	ASSPYSRRRTVETQY
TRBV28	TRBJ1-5	ASTGKEGSSQH
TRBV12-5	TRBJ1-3	ASGGYPSGNTIY
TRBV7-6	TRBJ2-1	ASSSTSGRYNEQF
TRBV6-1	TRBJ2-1	ASTRQGLYNEQF
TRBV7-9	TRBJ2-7	ASSPQASGSYEQY
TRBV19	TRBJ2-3	ASGGTWVDTQY
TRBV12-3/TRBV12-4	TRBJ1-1	ASSPPKGGAF
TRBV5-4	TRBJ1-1	ASRADRATNTEAF
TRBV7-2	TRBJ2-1	ASSRGRLAGGEQF
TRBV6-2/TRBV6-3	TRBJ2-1	ASSATSGSHERQF
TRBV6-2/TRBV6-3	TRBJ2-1	ASSQPFETRGYNEQF
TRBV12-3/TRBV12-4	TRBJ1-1	ASSLLVGNTEAF
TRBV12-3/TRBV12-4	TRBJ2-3	ASSGIAGVDTQY
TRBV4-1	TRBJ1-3	ASSQMGGSGNTIY
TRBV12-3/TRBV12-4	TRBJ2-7	ASRPTGERYEQY
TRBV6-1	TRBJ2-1	ASSEGTSRSEGF
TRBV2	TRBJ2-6	ASSEGLRSGANVLT